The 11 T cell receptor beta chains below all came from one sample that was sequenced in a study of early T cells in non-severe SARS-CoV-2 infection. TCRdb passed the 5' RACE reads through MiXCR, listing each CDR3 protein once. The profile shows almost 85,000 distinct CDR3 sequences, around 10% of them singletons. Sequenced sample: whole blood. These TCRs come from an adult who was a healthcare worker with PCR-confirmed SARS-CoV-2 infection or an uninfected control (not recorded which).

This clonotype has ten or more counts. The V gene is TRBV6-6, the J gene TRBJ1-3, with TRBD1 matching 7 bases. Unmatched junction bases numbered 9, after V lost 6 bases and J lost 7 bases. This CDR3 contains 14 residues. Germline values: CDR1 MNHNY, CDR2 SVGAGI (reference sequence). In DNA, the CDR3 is TGTGCCAGCAGCCAGAAGACAGGGAGCAACACCATATATTTT. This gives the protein CASSQKTGSNTIYF.

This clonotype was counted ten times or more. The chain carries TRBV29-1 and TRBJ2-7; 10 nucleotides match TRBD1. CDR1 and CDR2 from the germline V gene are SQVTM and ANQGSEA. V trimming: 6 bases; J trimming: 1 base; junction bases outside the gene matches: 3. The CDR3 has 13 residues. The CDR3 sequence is CSVRDRGSYEQYF. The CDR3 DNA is TGCAGCGTCCGGGACAGGGGTTCCTACGAGCAGTACTTC.

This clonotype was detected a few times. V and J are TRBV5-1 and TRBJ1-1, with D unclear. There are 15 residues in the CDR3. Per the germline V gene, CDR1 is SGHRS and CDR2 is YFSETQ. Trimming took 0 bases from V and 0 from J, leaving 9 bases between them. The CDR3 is CASSLAKRVNTEAFF. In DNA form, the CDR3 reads TGCGCCAGCAGCTTGGCCAAACGGGTGAACACTGAAGCTTTCTTT.

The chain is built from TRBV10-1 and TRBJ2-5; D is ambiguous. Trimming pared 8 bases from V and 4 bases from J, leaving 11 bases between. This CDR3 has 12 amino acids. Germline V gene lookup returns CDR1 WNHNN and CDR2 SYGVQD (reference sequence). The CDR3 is CASGTPGETQYF. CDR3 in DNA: TGCGCCAGCGGAACCCCGGGAGAGACCCAGTACTTC.

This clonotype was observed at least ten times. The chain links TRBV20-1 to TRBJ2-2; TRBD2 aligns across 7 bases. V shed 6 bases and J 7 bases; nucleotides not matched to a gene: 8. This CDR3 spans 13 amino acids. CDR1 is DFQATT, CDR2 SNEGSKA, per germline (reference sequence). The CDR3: CSANTLAGGELFF. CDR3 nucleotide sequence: TGCAGTGCGAATACCTTAGCGGGCGGGGAGCTGTTTTTT.

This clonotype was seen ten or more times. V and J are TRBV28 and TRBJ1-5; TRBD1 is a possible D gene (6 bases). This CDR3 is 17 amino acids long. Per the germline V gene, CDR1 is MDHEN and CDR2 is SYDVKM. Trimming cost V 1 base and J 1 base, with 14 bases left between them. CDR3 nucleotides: TGTGCCAGCAGTTTATCGAACAGGGTCAGAAGCAATCAGCCCCAGCATTTT. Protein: CASSLSNRVRSNQPQHF.

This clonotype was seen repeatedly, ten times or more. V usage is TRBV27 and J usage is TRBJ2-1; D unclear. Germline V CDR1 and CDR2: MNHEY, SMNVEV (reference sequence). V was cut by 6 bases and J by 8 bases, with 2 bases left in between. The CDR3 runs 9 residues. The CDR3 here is CASRDEQFF. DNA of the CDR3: TGTGCCAGCAGGGATGAGCAGTTCTTC.

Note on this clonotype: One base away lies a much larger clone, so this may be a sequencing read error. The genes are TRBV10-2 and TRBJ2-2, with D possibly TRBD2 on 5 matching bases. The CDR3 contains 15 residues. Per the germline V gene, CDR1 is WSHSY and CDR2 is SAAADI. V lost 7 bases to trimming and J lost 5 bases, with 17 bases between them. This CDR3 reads CASILQRAGTGELFF. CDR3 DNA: TGCGCCAGCATCCTACAGAGGGCCGGGACCGGGGAGCTGTTTTTT.

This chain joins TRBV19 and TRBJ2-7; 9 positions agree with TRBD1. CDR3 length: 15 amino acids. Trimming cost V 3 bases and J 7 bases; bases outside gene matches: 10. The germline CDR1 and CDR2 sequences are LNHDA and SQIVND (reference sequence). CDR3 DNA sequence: TGTGCCAGTAGTATCACCGGGACAGGGTCTTTTGAGCAGTACTTC. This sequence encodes CASSITGTGSFEQYF.

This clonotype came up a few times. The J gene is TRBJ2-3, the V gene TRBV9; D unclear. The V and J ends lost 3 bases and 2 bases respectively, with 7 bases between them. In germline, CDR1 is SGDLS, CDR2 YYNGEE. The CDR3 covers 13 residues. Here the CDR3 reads CASSAQNTDTQYF. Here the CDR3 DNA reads TGTGCCAGCAGCGCTCAGAACACAGATACGCAGTATTTT.

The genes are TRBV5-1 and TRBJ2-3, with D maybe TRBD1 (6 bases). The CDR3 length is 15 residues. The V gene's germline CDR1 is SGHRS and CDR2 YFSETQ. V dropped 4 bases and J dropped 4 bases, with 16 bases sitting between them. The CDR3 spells CASSAGQPGSDTQYF. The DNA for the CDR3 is TGCGCCAGCAGCGCCGGACAGCCTGGATCAGATACGCAGTATTTT. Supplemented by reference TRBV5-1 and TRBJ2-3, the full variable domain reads KAGVTQTPRYLIKTRGQQVTLSCSPISGHRSVSWYQQTPGQGLQFLFEYFSETQRNKGNFPGRFSGRQFSNSRSEMNVSTLELGDSALYLCASSAGQPGSDTQYFGPGTRLTVL.